These 27 T cell receptor beta chains originate from one sample sequenced in a study of blood T cell repertoires in COVID-19. Clones were read by immunoSEQ multiplex PCR, and TCRdb kept only the in-frame ones, dropping some. The sample contains about 73,000 clones, around 80% of which appear only once. The specimen sequenced was peripheral blood. These receptor sequences come from a man aged 45-65 years with active COVID-19.

The rearrangement joins TRBV3-1 (or the pseudogene TRBV3-2) to TRBJ2-3; 10 bases line up with TRBD2. Per the germline V gene, CDR1 is LGHDT and CDR2 is YNNKEL (reference sequence). There are 16 residues in the CDR3. With V trimmed by 4 bases and J by 4 bases, 8 bases remained unmatched. CDR3 sequence (DNA): TGTGCCAGCAGCCTTTGGACTAGCGGCTCTCCAGATACGCAGTATTTT. Amino acids: CASSLWTSGSPDTQYF.

The gene calls are TRBV27 and TRBJ2-2; the match to TRBD2 covers 7 bases. CDR1 is MNHEY, CDR2 SMNVEV, per germline (reference sequence). The CDR3 spans 15 residues. V was clipped by 5 bases and J by 1 base; unmatched bases: 4. The CDR3 is CASSRLAVNTGELFF. CDR3 nucleotide sequence: TGTGCCAGCAGTAGGCTAGCGGTGAACACCGGGGAGCTGTTTTTT.

Ten or more counts support this clone. The chain has TRBV6-2 or TRBV6-3 and TRBJ2-7; TRBD2 aligns across 13 bases. The V segment lost 4 bases and the J segment 0 bases; nucleotides outside the gene matches: 0. The germline gives CDR1 MNHEY, CDR2 SVGEGT. This CDR3 spans 15 amino acids. The CDR3 nucleotides read TGTGCCAGCAGTTGGACTAGCGGGGGCTCCTACGAGCAGTACTTC. Its translation: CASSWTSGGSYEQYF.

The gene calls are TRBV11-2 and TRBJ2-7, with D maybe TRBD1 (5 bases). The CDR3 consists of 14 residues. Germline lookup yields CDR1 SGHAT and CDR2 FQNNGV. V gave up 1 base and J gave up 2 bases, with 9 bases separating them. CDR3 sequence: CASSLVSGTYEQYF. As DNA, the CDR3 is TGTGCCAGCAGCTTAGTCTCAGGGACCTACGAGCAGTACTTC.

The chain joins TRBV4-2 to TRBJ1-4, with D possibly being TRBD1 (6 bases). The CDR3 spans 16 residues. The germline CDR1 and CDR2 sequences are LGHNA and YNFKEQ. Trimming took 3 bases from V and 10 from J, leaving 21 bases between them. CDR3 bases: TGTGCCAGCAGCCAGGAAACTACAGGGCGGTACGGAAAACTGTTTTTT. It translates to CASSQETTGRYGKLFF.

This chain links TRBV5-6 with TRBJ2-7; a possible D gene is TRBD2 (5 bases). The CDR3 sequence is 16 residues long. CDR1 SGHDT and CDR2 YYEEEE come from the germline V gene. V dropped 1 base and J dropped 2 bases, with 16 bases sitting between them. CDR3 in amino acids: CASSLYTDFKTYEQYF. The CDR3 DNA sequence: TGTGCCAGCAGCTTGTACACGGACTTTAAAACCTACGAGCAGTACTTC.

The chain links TRBV7-9 to TRBJ1-2, with TRBD1 matching over 8 bases. V lost 1 base to trimming and J lost 6 bases; unmatched junction nucleotides: 7. This CDR3 spans 15 amino acids. Germline loops: CDR1 SEHNR, CDR2 FQNEAQ (reference sequence). The CDR3 loop reads CASSLDPDRVNGYTF. CDR3 nucleotide sequence: TGTGCCAGCAGCTTAGATCCGGACAGGGTTAATGGCTACACCTTC. The complete variable domain, with remaining parts taken from reference TRBV7-9 and TRBJ1-2, reads DTGVSQNPRHKITKRGQNVTFRCDPISEHNRLYWYRQTLGQGPEFLTYFQNEAQLEKSRLLSDRFSAERPKGSFSTLEIQRTEQGDSAMYLCASSLDPDRVNGYTFGSGTRLTVV.

The CDR3 DNA follows: TGTGCCAGTAGGCGGAATATCCAAGAGACCCAGTACTTC. It translates to CASRRNIQETQYF. V usage is TRBV19 and J usage is TRBJ2-5; D unresolved. Germline V gene lookup returns CDR1 LNHDA and CDR2 SQIVND (reference sequence). The ends were cut back, 6 bases at V and 1 base at J, with 9 bases in the middle. The CDR3 is made up of 13 amino acids.

This chain links TRBV7-2 with TRBJ1-5, with a weak D call TRBD1 (6 bases). Germline V lookup: CDR1 SGHTA, CDR2 FQGNSA. V lost 3 bases and J lost 1, with 16 bases in between. This CDR3 is built from 17 residues. CDR3: CASSFNRGGGSNQPQHF. CDR3 bases: TGTGCCAGCAGCTTCAATAGGGGGGGCGGGAGCAATCAGCCCCAGCATTTT.

The rearrangement joins TRBV28 to TRBJ2-7; 8 bases are a match to TRBD1. The trim removed 7 bases at V and 1 base at J, leaving 3 bases unmatched. This CDR3 comprises 13 residues. From germline, CDR1 is MDHEN and CDR2 SYDVKM. Here the CDR3 reads CASTGQVSYEQYF. The CDR3 DNA sequence: TGTGCCAGCACGGGACAGGTTTCCTACGAGCAGTACTTC. The full variable domain, with the rest looked up from reference TRBV28 and TRBJ2-7, is DVKVTQSSRYLVKRTGEKVFLECVQDMDHENMFWYRQDPGLGLRLIYFSYDVKMKEKGDIPEGYSVSREKKERFSLILESASTNQTSMYLCASTGQVSYEQYFGPGTRLTVT.

The chain employs TRBV7-3 and TRBJ2-3, with 10 bases identical to TRBD2. V shed 2 bases and J 4 bases; nucleotides not matched to a gene: 3. Germline V lookup: CDR1 SGHTA, CDR2 FQGTGA. The CDR3 has 15 amino acids. CDR3 DNA: TGTGCCAGCAGCTTACTAGCGGGAGTCCCAGATACGCAGTATTTT. It yields the protein CASSLLAGVPDTQYF.

This clone was seen a few times. This chain joins TRBV30 and TRBJ2-7, with TRBD2 identical over 9 bases. The germline V gene has CDR1 GTSNPN and CDR2 SVGIG (reference sequence). The CDR3 runs to 12 residues. Trimming at V came to 5 bases and at J to 3 bases, leaving 2 bases not matched to a gene. The CDR3 sequence is CAWSTSGYEQYF. CDR3 coding DNA: TGTGCCTGGTCGACTAGCGGCTACGAGCAGTACTTC.

The J gene is TRBJ2-5, the V gene TRBV7-8; no reliable D call. V was shortened by 4 bases and J by 7 bases, with 16 bases between the two germline ends. The CDR3 covers 14 residues. Germline CDR1 is SGHVS and CDR2 is FQNEAQ. The CDR3 loop is CASSSPRKERTQYF. The CDR3 region has the DNA TGTGCCAGCAGCTCTCCCAGGAAAGAGAGGACCCAGTACTTC. The full variable domain, with the rest looked up from reference TRBV7-8 and TRBJ2-5, is GAGVSQSPRYKVAKRGQDVALRCDPISGHVSLFWYQQALGQGPEFLTYFQNEAQLDKSGLPSDRFFAERPEGSVSTLKIQRTQQEDSAVYLCASSSPRKERTQYFGPGTRLLVL.

The chain is built from TRBV13 and TRBJ2-7, with D possibly being TRBD1 (6 bases). The germline V gene encodes CDR1 PRHDT and CDR2 FYEKMQ (reference sequence). CDR3 length equals 15 residues. V gave up 0 bases and J gave up 3 bases, with 12 bases separating them. The CDR3 spells CASSLGDRRIYEQYF. CDR3 in DNA: TGTGCCAGCAGCTTAGGCGACAGGAGGATCTACGAGCAGTACTTC.

The V and J genes are TRBV27 and TRBJ2-7, with D possibly being TRBD2 (6 bases). The CDR3 sequence is 13 residues long. V was shortened by 3 bases and J by 1 base, with 7 bases between the two germline ends. Looked up from germline, CDR1 is MNHEY and CDR2 is SMNVEV (reference sequence). The CDR3 DNA reads as TGTGCCAGCAGTTTGGAGGGGTCCTACGAGCAGTACTTC. It encodes CASSLEGSYEQYF.

The chain is built from TRBV9 and TRBJ2-6, with D tentatively TRBD1 (6 bases). Deletions cut 4 bases from V and 4 bases from J, with 12 bases between. Germline CDR1 reads SGDLS; CDR2 reads YYNGEE. This CDR3 has 15 amino acids. CDR3 DNA sequence: TGTGCCAGCAGCCAAAGGCAGGGGGGGGCCAACGTCCTGACTTTC. Residues: CASSQRQGGANVLTF.

This clone was seen only once. The rearrangement links TRBV6-5 to TRBJ2-3; 7 bases are shared with TRBD2. The trim removed 6 bases at V and 1 base at J, leaving 7 bases unmatched. Germline CDR1 is MNHEY and CDR2 is SVGAGI. This CDR3 comprises 15 residues. The CDR3 is CASSRATSGTDTQYF. The CDR3 bases are TGTGCCAGCAGCAGAGCTACTAGCGGCACAGATACGCAGTATTTT.

The chain is built from TRBV5-1 and TRBJ1-2, with a tentative D call TRBD1 (5 bases). Between the trimmed V and J ends, which lost 7 bases and 4 bases, there was a span of 23 bases. Germline V CDR1 and CDR2: SGHRS, YFSETQ. This CDR3 spans 16 amino acids. CDR3 sequence (DNA): TGCGCCAGCCGTTTGACCTTCGGGGGGGTCTCCTATGGCTACACCTTC. Amino acid sequence: CASRLTFGGVSYGYTF.

The chain uses TRBV6-6 and TRBJ2-7, with a tentative D call TRBD1 (5 bases). Germline CDR1 and CDR2: MNHNY and SVGAGI (reference sequence). V was cut by 7 bases and J by 3 bases, with 7 bases left in between. This CDR3 spans 11 amino acids. CDR3 region: CASTQGYEQYF. As DNA, the CDR3 is TGTGCCAGCACCCAGGGCTACGAGCAGTACTTC.

The CDR3 region has the DNA TGTGCCAGCAGTTTAATGTCGGGTGACAGCAATCAGCCCCAGCATTTT. Its protein product is CASSLMSGDSNQPQHF. V gene TRBV27 combines with J gene TRBJ1-5; D call uncertain. V shed 2 bases and J shed 1 base, with 12 bases lying between them. Germline V gives CDR1 MNHEY, CDR2 SMNVEV (reference sequence). The CDR3 covers 16 residues.

The rearrangement joins TRBV10-3 to TRBJ2-1, with 7 nucleotides matching TRBD2. The CDR3 totals 14 residues. Germline V lookup: CDR1 ENHRY, CDR2 SYGVKD. Losses at the gene ends were 2 bases for V and 3 bases for J; bases not matched to a gene: 1. The DNA of the CDR3 is TGTGCCATCAGTGAGCGGGGGGTCTACAATGAGCAGTTCTTC. Its translation is CAISERGVYNEQFF.

The rearrangement uses TRBV5-5 and TRBJ2-1, with TRBD1 as a possible D gene (5 bases). V shed 3 bases and J shed 1 base, with 20 bases lying between them. Germline CDR1 reads SGHKS; CDR2 reads YYEKEE (reference sequence). The CDR3 loop spans 18 amino acids. The CDR3 reads CASSSYAGLWASYNEQFF. CDR3 DNA: TGTGCCAGCAGCTCGTACGCAGGGCTGTGGGCGTCCTACAATGAGCAGTTCTTC.

This clone has a handful of counts. The V gene is TRBV24-1, the J gene TRBJ1-5; 7 positions match TRBD1. The CDR3 loop spans 15 amino acids. With V trimmed by 6 bases and J by 4 bases, 8 bases remained unmatched. Germline loops: CDR1 KGHDR, CDR2 SFDVKD. The CDR3 here is CATSQGGGTNQPQHF. CDR3 in DNA: TGTGCCACCAGTCAAGGAGGGGGCACTAATCAGCCCCAGCATTTT.

The rearrangement links TRBV19 to TRBJ1-4; unclear D gene. CDR3 length: 13 residues. From germline, CDR1 is LNHDA and CDR2 SQIVND (reference sequence). V lost 8 bases and J lost 4, with 11 bases in between. This CDR3 is CASGSQGNEKLFF. CDR3 nucleotides: TGTGCCAGTGGGAGCCAAGGTAATGAAAAACTGTTTTTT. The full variable domain, with the rest looked up from reference TRBV19 and TRBJ1-4, is DGGITQSPKYLFRKEGQNVTLSCEQNLNHDAMYWYRQDPGQGLRLIYYSQIVNDFQKGDIAEGYSVSREKKESFPLTVTSAQKNPTAFYLCASGSQGNEKLFFGSGTQLSVL.

This chain links TRBV25-1 with TRBJ2-1; 12 bases line up with TRBD2. Losses at the gene ends were 3 bases for V and 8 bases for J; bases not matched to a gene: 11. Germline CDR1 is MGHDK and CDR2 is SYGVNS. The CDR3 runs 17 residues. CDR3 region: CASSDLLAGGPGDEQFF. The DNA for the CDR3 is TGTGCCAGCAGTGACTTACTAGCGGGGGGTCCTGGGGATGAGCAGTTCTTC.

V is TRBV4-1 and J is TRBJ2-7, with TRBD1 as a possible D gene (6 bases). Trimming pared 8 bases from V and 3 bases from J, leaving 17 bases between. CDR1 is MGHRA and CDR2 is YSYEKL in the germline V gene. This CDR3 is built from 14 residues. The CDR3 region has the DNA TGCGCCAGCGCTGCACCAGGGACACGCTACGAGCAGTACTTC. Translating it yields CASAAPGTRYEQYF.

V gene TRBV11-2 combines with J gene TRBJ2-1; 9 bases are shared with TRBD1. Germline V gene lookup returns CDR1 SGHAT and CDR2 FQNNGV. This CDR3 spans 15 amino acids. With 7 bases clipped from V and 7 bases from J, the junction kept 11 bases outside the gene matches. CDR3 bases: TGTGCCAGCATCAACCCCTACAGGGGGCGGAATGAGCAGTTCTTC. Its translation is CASINPYRGRNEQFF. The full variable domain, completed using reference TRBV11-2 and TRBJ2-1, is EAGVAQSPRYKIIEKRQSVAFWCNPISGHATLYWYQQILGQGPKLLIQFQNNGVVDDSQLPKDRFSAERLKGVDSTLKIQPAKLEDSAVYLCASINPYRGRNEQFFGPGTRLTVL.